Listed below are T cell receptor beta chains from one sample, sequenced in a study of blood T cell repertoires in COVID-19. Only in-frame clones appear in the TCRdb table, and some are missing; sequencing was by immunoSEQ multiplex PCR. The sample has around 460,000 clones; around 90% are singletons. The sequencing input was peripheral blood. These receptor sequences come from a man aged 18 to 29 with COVID-19, enrolled during active disease. Each CDR3 is given with its conserved first and last residue. A D gene is named only where the DNA matches it firmly. Not every row has a clone size; where given, it reads once, few, many or a size class.

TRBV5-8	TRBJ2-5	.	TRBD2	TGTGCCAGCAGACGACTAGCGGGGGGACAAGAGACCCAGTACTTC	CASRRLAGGQETQYF
TRBV6-5	TRBJ2-1	.	.	TGTGCCAGCAGCCCCTCCGGGGGACCCTACAATGAGCAGTTCTTC	CASSPSGGPYNEQFF
TRBV5-4	TRBJ2-2	.	.	TGTGCCAGCAGCCGGACAGTATCTGGAGGGGAGCTGTTTTTT	CASSRTVSGGELFF
TRBV27	TRBJ2-7	.	TRBD1	TGTGCCAGCTCACCCGGGGGACAGGGGGACTACGAGCAGTACTTC	CASSPGGQGDYEQYF
TRBV7-6	TRBJ2-1	.	TRBD2	TGTGCCAGCAGCTTTGGCCGGGGGGGGAACAGGGCACCCAATGAGCAGTTCTTC	CASSFGRGGNRAPNEQFF
TRBV19	TRBJ1-6	.	.	TGTGCCAGTAGCAGCACAGGGAGCTCCTATAATTCACCCCTCCACTTT	CASSSTGSSYNSPLHF
TRBV23-1	TRBJ1-1	.	.	TGCGCCAGCAGTCCGGAAGGGGCGAACACTGAAGCTTTCTTT	CASSPEGANTEAFF
TRBV6-5	TRBJ1-5	once	TRBD1	TGTGCCAGCAGCCGGACAGGCCTCAATCAGCCCCAGCATTTT	CASSRTGLNQPQHF
TRBV3-1/TRBV3-2	TRBJ2-2	.	.	TGTGCCAGCAGCCAAGATCACGCGGCTGGGGAGCTGTTTTTT	CASSQDHAAGELFF
TRBV19	TRBJ1-5	.	.	TGTGCCAGTATAAGATCAGTCTCCGGGGGGCCCCAGCATTTT	CASIRSVSGGPQHF
TRBV30	TRBJ1-1	.	.	TGTGCCTGGGTCAGACAGGCCCTCGCTTTCTTT	CAWVRQALAFF
TRBV5-4	TRBJ2-2	.	TRBD1	TGTGCCAGCAGCACCCGACAGGGGGTCACCGGGGAGCTGTTTTTT	CASSTRQGVTGELFF
TRBV24-1	TRBJ1-2	.	TRBD1	TGTGCCACCAGTGACTCTACAGGGGTCGGCTACACCTTC	CATSDSTGVGYTF
TRBV7-3	TRBJ2-2	.	.	TGTGCCAGCAGCATGCTCGGGACTGCCAACACCGGGGAGCTGTTTTTT	CASSMLGTANTGELFF
TRBV7-9	TRBJ2-2	.	.	TGTGCCAGCAGCTTAGAGCGAGCTAGTGCCACCGGGGAGCTGTTTTTT	CASSLERASATGELFF
TRBV9	TRBJ2-5	.	.	TGTGCCAGCAGCGAAGTGGAGGAGACCCAGTACTTC	CASSEVEETQYF
TRBV7-9	TRBJ1-3	few	.	TGTGCCAGCAGCTTAAGCCAGGGTTTTTCTGCTGGAAACACCATATATTTT	CASSLSQGFSAGNTIYF
TRBV7-9	TRBJ2-5	.	.	TGTGCCAGCAGCTTAGGGGGCACGGAGACCCAGTACTTC	CASSLGGTETQYF
TRBV2	TRBJ1-1	few	.	TGTGCCAGCAGCCAAGTGGGGTCAGGGCGGAACACTGAAGCTTTCTTT	CASSQVGSGRNTEAFF
TRBV18	TRBJ2-5	.	TRBD2	TGTGCCAGCTCACGACTAGCGGGAGCAGAAGAGACCCAGTACTTC	CASSRLAGAEETQYF
TRBV11-2	TRBJ2-7	.	.	TGTGCCAGCAGCTTAGGACATAACTACGAGCAGTACTTC	CASSLGHNYEQYF
TRBV5-1	TRBJ2-2	.	TRBD2	TGCGCCAGCAGCACCCCCGGGACTACGAACACCGGGGAGCTGTTTTTT	CASSTPGTTNTGELFF
TRBV14	TRBJ2-5	.	TRBD1	TGTGCCAGCAGCCAGCTCGGGACAGGGCGAGAGACCCAGTACTTC	CASSQLGTGRETQYF
TRBV11-2	TRBJ2-1	.	TRBD2	TGTGCCAGCAGCTTAATGAGCGGGAGTGGGGATGAGCAGTTCTTC	CASSLMSGSGDEQFF
TRBV24-1	TRBJ2-1	.	TRBD2	TGTGCCACCGAGCGGGGGGTGGATGAGCAGTTCTTC	CATERGVDEQFF
TRBV4-1	TRBJ2-7	.	TRBD1	TGCGCCAGCAGCCAAGTCTGGGACAGGTATCCGAACCAGATGGGGAGATCAAAGTACTTC	CASSQVWDRYPNQMGRSKYF